The following is a T cell receptor (beta chain) sequence with its context. Antigen: not known. The study drew the donors from its approximately 110-subject validation cohort, separate from the 666-subject first cohort. The data derive from a study of cytomegalovirus exposure and HLA in healthy donors. Background on the study: A subsequent analysis stated that the roughly 130 validation repertoires were run on the same platform as the approximately 700 first-cohort repertoires.

Losses at the gene ends were 4 bases for V and 3 bases for J; bases not matched to a gene: 13. Germline CDR1 SGHKS, CDR2 YYEKEE (reference sequence). CDR3 size: 18 residues. General observations from the study: According to the study, around 150 TCR beta chains were cytomegalovirus-associated. Reported performance of the classifier showed diagnosis of cytomegalovirus status with high specificity and sensitivity.

Generated by immunoSEQ multiplex PCR, the TCRdb table keeps only in-frame clones and is missing some. This table has 85,000 to 120,000 clones, around 89% appearing once. Material: PBMCs. This clonotype was obtained from a young woman in good health and CMV-seropositive. The chain is built from TRBV5-5 and TRBJ1-4; 9 nucleotides line up with TRBD1. Written as DNA, the CDR3 is TGTGCCAGCAGCCAACTACGCTCGGACAGGGGATCTAATGAAAAACTGTTTTTT. This codes for CASSQLRSDRGSNEKLFF. Full variable domain (rest looked up from reference TRBV5-5 and TRBJ1-4): DAGVTQSPTHLIKTRGQQVTLRCSPISGHKSVSWYQQVLGQGPQFIFQYYEKEERGRGNFPDRFSARQFPNYSSELNVNALLLGDSALYLCASSQLRSDRGSNEKLFFGSGTQLSVL.